This T cell receptor (beta chain) is drawn from a study of radiation and T cells in renal cell carcinoma. Study-wide results and limits: Pretreatment tumor biopsies were lacking, so baseline clonotypes are unknown. Top tumor clonotypes rose in blood 2 weeks post-radiation, then contracted.

Assay used: immunoSEQ multiplex PCR; TCRdb lists only in-frame clones, some missing. The table includes more than 60,000 clones, 75% to 90% detected once. In the case of this clone: The antigen is unknown.

Germline V gene data show CDR1 as SEHNR and CDR2 as FQNEAQ (reference sequence). With V trimmed by 0 bases and J by 6 bases, 3 bases remained unmatched. The CDR3 is made up of 14 amino acids. Time point: blood 4 weeks post-SBRT, at nephrectomy. Regarding treatment: 15 Gy SBRT to primary tumor, nephrectomy 4 weeks later. The rearrangement joins TRBV7-9 to TRBJ2-3; 7 bases match TRBD2. Sequences were derived from blood, sampled from a patient whose treatment included radiotherapy and nephrectomy. This TCR came from a woman aged 55 to 70 with renal cell carcinoma. As DNA, the CDR3 is TGTGCCAGCAGCTTAGCCTGGGGGGGGGATACGCAGTATTTT. As protein: CASSLAWGGDTQYF. Based on the CDR3 plus reference TRBV7-9 and TRBJ2-3, the full variable domain is DTGVSQNPRHKITKRGQNVTFRCDPISEHNRLYWYRQTLGQGPEFLTYFQNEAQLEKSRLLSDRFSAERPKGSFSTLEIQRTEQGDSAMYLCASSLAWGGDTQYFGPGTRLTVL.